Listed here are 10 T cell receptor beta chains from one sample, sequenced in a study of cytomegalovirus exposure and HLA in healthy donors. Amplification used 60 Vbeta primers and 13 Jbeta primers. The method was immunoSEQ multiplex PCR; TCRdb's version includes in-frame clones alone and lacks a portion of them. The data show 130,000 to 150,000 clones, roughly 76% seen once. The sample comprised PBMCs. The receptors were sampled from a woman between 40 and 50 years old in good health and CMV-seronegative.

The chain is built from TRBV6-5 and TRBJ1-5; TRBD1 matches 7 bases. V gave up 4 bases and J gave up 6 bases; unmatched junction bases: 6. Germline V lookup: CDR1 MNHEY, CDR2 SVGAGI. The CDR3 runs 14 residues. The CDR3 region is CASSLTGVAQPQHF. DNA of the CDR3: TGTGCCAGCAGTTTAACAGGGGTAGCTCAGCCCCAGCATTTT.

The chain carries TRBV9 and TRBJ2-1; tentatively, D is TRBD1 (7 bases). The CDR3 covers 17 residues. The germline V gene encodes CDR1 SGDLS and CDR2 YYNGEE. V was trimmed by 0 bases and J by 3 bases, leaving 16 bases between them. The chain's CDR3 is CASSVALNRGGYNEQFF. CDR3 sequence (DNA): TGTGCCAGCAGCGTAGCTCTAAACAGGGGAGGCTACAATGAGCAGTTCTTC. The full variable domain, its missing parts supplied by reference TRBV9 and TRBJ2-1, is DSGVTQTPKHLITATGQRVTLRCSPRSGDLSVYWYQQSLDQGLQFLIQYYNGEERAKGNILERFSAQQFPDLHSELNLSSLELGDSALYFCASSVALNRGGYNEQFFGPGTRLTVL.

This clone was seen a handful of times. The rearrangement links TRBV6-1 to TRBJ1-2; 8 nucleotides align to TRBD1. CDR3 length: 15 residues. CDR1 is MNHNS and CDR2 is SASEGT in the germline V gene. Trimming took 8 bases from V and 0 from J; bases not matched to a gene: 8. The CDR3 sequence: CASDRGWGTNYGYTF. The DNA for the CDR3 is TGTGCCAGCGACAGGGGTTGGGGGACTAACTATGGCTACACCTTC.

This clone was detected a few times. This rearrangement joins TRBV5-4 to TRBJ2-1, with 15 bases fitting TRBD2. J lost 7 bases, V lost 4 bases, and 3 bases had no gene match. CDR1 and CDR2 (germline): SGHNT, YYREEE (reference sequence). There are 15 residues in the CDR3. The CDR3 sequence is CASSAGLAGGNEQFF. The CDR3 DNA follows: TGTGCCAGCAGCGCGGGACTAGCGGGGGGTAATGAGCAGTTCTTC.

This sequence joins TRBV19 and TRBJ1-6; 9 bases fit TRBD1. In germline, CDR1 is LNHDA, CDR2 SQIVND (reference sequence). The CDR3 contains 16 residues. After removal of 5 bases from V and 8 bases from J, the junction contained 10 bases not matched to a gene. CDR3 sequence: CASSLVYRGRDSPLHF. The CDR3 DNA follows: TGTGCCAGTAGTCTCGTCTACAGGGGGCGAGATTCACCCCTCCACTTT.

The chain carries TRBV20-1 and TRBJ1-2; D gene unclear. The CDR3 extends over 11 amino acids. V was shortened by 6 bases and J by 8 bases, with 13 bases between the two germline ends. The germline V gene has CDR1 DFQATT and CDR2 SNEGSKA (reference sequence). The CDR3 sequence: CSAALAGGYTF. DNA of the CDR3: TGCAGTGCCGCTCTAGCGGGAGGCTACACCTTC.

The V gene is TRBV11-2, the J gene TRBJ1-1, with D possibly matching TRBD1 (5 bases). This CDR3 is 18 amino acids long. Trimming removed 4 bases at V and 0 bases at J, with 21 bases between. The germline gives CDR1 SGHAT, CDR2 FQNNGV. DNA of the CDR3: TGTGCCAGCAGCTCTGTCAGTGGCGGGGGTACAGTGAACACTGAAGCTTTCTTT. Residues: CASSSVSGGGTVNTEAFF.

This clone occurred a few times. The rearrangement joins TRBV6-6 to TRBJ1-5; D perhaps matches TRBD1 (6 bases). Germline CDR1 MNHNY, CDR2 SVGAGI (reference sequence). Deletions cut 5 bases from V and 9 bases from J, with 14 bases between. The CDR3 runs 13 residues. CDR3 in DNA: TGTGCCAGCAGTGGGGGGGGCGGGGGGCCCCAGCATTTT. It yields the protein CASSGGGGGPQHF.

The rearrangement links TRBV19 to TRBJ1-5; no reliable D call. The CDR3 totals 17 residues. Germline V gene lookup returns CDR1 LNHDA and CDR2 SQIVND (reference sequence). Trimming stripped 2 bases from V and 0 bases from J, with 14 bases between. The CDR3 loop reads CASSIRSTEYSNQPQHF. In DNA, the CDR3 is TGTGCCAGTAGTATACGATCAACAGAGTATAGCAATCAGCCCCAGCATTTT.

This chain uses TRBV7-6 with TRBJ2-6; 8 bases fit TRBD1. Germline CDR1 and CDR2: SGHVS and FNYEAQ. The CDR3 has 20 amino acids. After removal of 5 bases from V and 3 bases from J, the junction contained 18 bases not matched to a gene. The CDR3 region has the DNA TGTGCCAGCAGCCCAACACTAGGACAGGGTGGTTCTAATGGGGCCAACGTCCTGACTTTC. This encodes CASSPTLGQGGSNGANVLTF.